The clone carrying this TCR beta chain was detected only once. As originally analysed: Nucleated cell number was recorded as an estimate derived from reference gene primer amplification. Libraries were prepared by immunoSEQ multiplex PCR; TCRdb keeps only in-frame clonotypes and omits some of them. V, J and clone size derive from that table, while D and trimming were established from the DNA sequence. Of about 160,000 clones detected, about 81% appear once; the ten largest clones hold about 19%. The data belong to a study of blood T cell repertoires in COVID-19. Study-wide context: COVID-19 samples collected from the United States, Italy and Spain covered acute and convalescent phases. T cells, B-cell-depleted T cells, or PBMCs provided the cDNA or gDNA that served as material.

The TCR comes from a woman older than 75 with acute or convalescent COVID-19. The source material was peripheral blood.

This CDR3 reads CASRSGSGEQYF. The DNA for the CDR3 is TGTGCCAGTCGGTCGGGGTCGGGGGAGCAGTACTTC. This chain links TRBV19 with TRBJ2-7, with D possibly TRBD2 on 5 matching bases. V lost 8 bases, J lost 7 bases, and 15 bases lay in between. The CDR3 is 12 amino acids. Germline CDR1 and CDR2: LNHDA and SQIVND (reference sequence). Together with reference TRBV19 and TRBJ2-7, the CDR3 gives the full variable domain: DGGITQSPKYLFRKEGQNVTLSCEQNLNHDAMYWYRQDPGQGLRLIYYSQIVNDFQKGDIAEGYSVSREKKESFPLTVTSAQKNPTAFYLCASRSGSGEQYFGPGTRLTVT.